One and the same sample provided the 20 T cell receptor beta chains below, sequenced in a study of CD8+ T cells in alopecia areata. The sequencing template was cDNA reverse transcribed from extracted RNA. The table came from immunoSEQ multiplex PCR; TCRdb's copy has only in-frame clones and leaves some out. The profile covers a few hundred thousand clones, with 43% appearing a single time and 2% to 3% taken by the ten largest. Treatment reported: oral pan-JAK inhibitor, 5-10 mg twice daily. This specimen was CD4+ T cells sorted from blood, taken between weeks 36 and 40, from a patient treated with tofacitinib. The receptors here all came from a human donor with alopecia areata.

There are a few counts of this clone. The chain has TRBV6-5 and TRBJ1-2; D is unresolved. Looked up from germline, CDR1 is MNHEY and CDR2 is SVGAGI. Trimming took off 5 bases at V and 4 bases at J, with 14 bases between the two ends. The CDR3 length is 14 residues. CDR3 DNA sequence: TGTGCCAGCAGTGAGTTTGGGCGAGTCTATGGCTACACCTTC. Protein: CASSEFGRVYGYTF.

In its sample, this clone was seen a few times. The chain links TRBV5-5 to TRBJ2-3; D uncertain. V shed 2 bases and J shed 4 bases, with 5 bases lying between them. The CDR3 covers 12 residues. Looked up from germline, CDR1 is SGHKS and CDR2 is YYEKEE (reference sequence). This chain's CDR3 is CASSFGADTQYF. CDR3 nucleotide sequence: TGTGCCAGCAGCTTTGGGGCAGATACGCAGTATTTT.

The J gene is TRBJ1-5, the V gene TRBV30; D is unclear. V was shortened by 5 bases and J by 2 bases, with 13 bases between the two germline ends. The length of the CDR3 is 14 residues. Germline CDR1 is GTSNPN and CDR2 is SVGIG (reference sequence). CDR3 region: CAWGTLAGNQPQHF. The CDR3 region has the DNA TGTGCCTGGGGCACTCTAGCGGGCAATCAGCCCCAGCATTTT.

The chain has TRBV30 and TRBJ2-2; D call uncertain. Trimming removed 4 bases from V and 2 bases from J, with 8 bases in between. This CDR3 comprises 13 residues. CDR1 is GTSNPN, CDR2 SVGIG, per germline (reference sequence). CDR3 region: CAWTGANTGELFF. The CDR3 coding sequence is TGTGCCTGGACAGGAGCCAACACCGGGGAGCTGTTTTTT.

Notes on this clone: This specimen includes other DNA sequences encoding the same CDR3. The chain couples TRBV30 to TRBJ2-7; 8 bases agree with TRBD1. This CDR3 comprises 12 residues. Germline CDR1 reads GTSNPN; CDR2 reads SVGIG (reference sequence). V shed 1 base, J shed 7 bases, and the junction held 3 bases outside the gene matches. The CDR3 DNA reads TGTGCCTGGAGTGGACAGGGGCGTGAGCAGTACTTC. Translating gives CAWSGQGREQYF.

This clone came up once. V is TRBV28 and J is TRBJ2-1; D perhaps matches TRBD2 (6 bases). With 4 bases removed from V and 8 bases from J, the gap between germline ends came to 18 bases. The CDR3 spans 15 residues. The germline gives CDR1 MDHEN, CDR2 SYDVKM. The CDR3 is CASSSPGRPGDEQFF. CDR3 nucleotides: TGTGCCAGCAGTTCCCCCGGGCGCCCGGGAGATGAGCAGTTCTTC.

The rearrangement links TRBV30 to TRBJ2-7; D assignment may be TRBD1 or TRBD2 (5 bases each). V shed 0 bases and J shed 5 bases, with 11 bases lying between them. The CDR3 sequence is 13 residues long. The germline V gene encodes CDR1 GTSNPN and CDR2 SVGIG (reference sequence). The CDR3 DNA reads TGTGCCTGGAGTGTTGGGGGAGTTGACGAGCAGTACTTC. This encodes CAWSVGGVDEQYF.

The V call is TRBV6-1, the J call TRBJ2-5, with unresolved D. The CDR3 runs 13 residues. The germline gives CDR1 MNHNS, CDR2 SASEGT. V lost 5 bases to trimming and J lost 0 bases, with 7 bases between them. As DNA, the CDR3 is TGTGCCAGCAGTCCCAGGTACCAAGAGACCCAGTACTTC. Its protein product is CASSPRYQETQYF.

The chain employs TRBV7-9 and TRBJ2-3; D gene uncertain. Germline V gene data show CDR1 as SEHNR and CDR2 as FQNEAQ (reference sequence). This CDR3 region has 12 residues. Trimming stripped 6 bases from V and 0 bases from J, with 4 bases between. CDR3 nucleotide sequence: TGTGCCAGCAGACAAAGCACAGATACGCAGTATTTT. Encoded protein: CASRQSTDTQYF.

This sequence joins TRBV7-3 and TRBJ2-3; D is ambiguous. Per germline, CDR1 SGHTA and CDR2 FQGTGA. Between the trimmed V and J ends, which lost 0 bases and 0 bases, there was a span of 4 bases. This CDR3 is built from 14 residues. CDR3 in DNA: TGTGCCAGCAGCTTAACGGGCAGCACAGATACGCAGTATTTT. This gives the protein CASSLTGSTDTQYF.

The chain employs TRBV2 and TRBJ1-2, with 7 bases lining up with TRBD1. CDR3 length: 12 residues. Trimming removed 4 bases from V and 4 bases from J; junction bases left unmatched: 0. The germline CDR1 and CDR2 sequences are SNHLY and FYNNEI. CDR3 sequence: CASSAGGYGYTF. CDR3 nucleotides: TGTGCCAGCAGTGCAGGGGGCTATGGCTACACCTTC.

This clone was seen more than once but under ten times. The same CDR3 also results from other DNA sequences found in this sample. The chain uses TRBV18 and TRBJ1-1, with 8 bases aligning to TRBD1. After removal of 3 bases from V and 5 bases from J, the junction contained 2 bases not matched to a gene. CDR3 length equals 13 residues. The germline gives CDR1 KGHSH, CDR2 LQKENI. The CDR3 reads CASSPDRGTEAFF. As DNA, the CDR3 is TGTGCCAGCTCACCTGACAGGGGAACTGAAGCTTTCTTT.

The V and J genes are TRBV19 and TRBJ2-1, with D maybe TRBD2 (6 bases). Trimming shortened V by 7 bases and J by 4 bases, and 11 bases separated the two germline ends. CDR1 is LNHDA, CDR2 SQIVND, per germline (reference sequence). There are 13 residues in the CDR3. The CDR3 spells CASKAAGYNEQFF. The CDR3 DNA sequence: TGTGCCAGTAAGGCCGCGGGATACAATGAGCAGTTCTTC.

This clone was detected only a few times. The V and J genes are TRBV7-2 and TRBJ2-7, with 11 bases fitting TRBD2. The CDR3 contains 14 residues. Germline V gives CDR1 SGHTA, CDR2 FQGNSA. V lost 5 bases and J lost 7; bases outside the gene matches: 7. CDR3 region: CASSRTSGFQEQYF. CDR3 DNA sequence: TGTGCCAGCAGCCGGACTAGCGGGTTTCAAGAGCAGTACTTC.

The chain recombines TRBV30 with TRBJ1-2; TRBD1 matches at 9 bases. Germline V gene lookup returns CDR1 GTSNPN and CDR2 SVGIG (reference sequence). V was clipped by 5 bases and J by 8 bases; unmatched bases: 9. This CDR3 has 13 amino acids. CDR3 region: CAWGAGQGQGYTF. The CDR3 nucleotides read TGTGCCTGGGGGGCGGGACAGGGCCAGGGCTACACCTTC.

The chain uses TRBV7-2 and TRBJ2-7; D unresolved. Germline V gene data show CDR1 as SGHTA and CDR2 as FQGNSA. There are 14 residues in the CDR3. V lost 2 bases and J 3 bases, leaving 11 bases between the germline ends. The CDR3 protein is CASSLIAFYYEQYF. DNA for the CDR3: TGTGCCAGCAGCTTAATCGCATTTTACTACGAGCAGTACTTC.

This chain connects TRBV29-1 to TRBJ2-1; 10 bases are a match to TRBD1. CDR3 length: 14 residues. The germline CDR1 and CDR2 sequences are SQVTM and ANQGSEA. V dropped 7 bases and J dropped 7; count of bases not matched to a gene: 10. As DNA, the CDR3 is TGCAGCGGCACCCTGACAGGGGGCCGGAATGAGCAGTTCTTC. Protein product: CSGTLTGGRNEQFF.

This rearrangement joins TRBV30 to TRBJ1-2; 8 nucleotides agree with TRBD1. The trim removed 2 bases at V and 5 bases at J, leaving 4 bases unmatched. Germline V gene sequence: CDR1 GTSNPN, CDR2 SVGIG (reference sequence). CDR3 length: 13 residues. CDR3 sequence: CAWSLRTGYGYTF. CDR3 sequence (DNA): TGTGCCTGGAGTCTAAGGACAGGGTATGGCTACACCTTC.

V gene TRBV30 combines with J gene TRBJ2-2, with D perhaps TRBD1 (5 bases). The CDR3 extends over 14 amino acids. Trimming left V 3 bases short and J 4 bases short, with 12 bases between. CDR1 is GTSNPN and CDR2 is SVGIG in the germline V gene (reference sequence). CDR3 nucleotide sequence: TGTGCCTGGAGGGGGCCGTGGGTCACCGGGGAGCTGTTTTTT. As protein: CAWRGPWVTGELFF.

The chain is built from TRBV15 and TRBJ2-3; 9 nucleotides line up with TRBD2. Trimming took 0 bases from V and 3 from J; bases not matched to a gene: 7. Germline-derived CDR1 and CDR2 are LNHNV and YYDKDF (reference sequence). This CDR3 region has 17 residues. CDR3 sequence (DNA): TGTGCCACCAGCAGAGACGGTAGCGGGAGCCGTACAGATACGCAGTATTTT. It yields the protein CATSRDGSGSRTDTQYF.